This T cell receptor (beta chain) was sequenced for a study of PD-1 blockade in classical Hodgkin lymphoma. Time point described: newly diagnosed, previously untreated cHL patient sample. Untreated, newly diagnosed classical Hodgkin lymphoma PBMCs were used for comparison. Points from the study as a whole: Nothing has yet pinned down what causes the repertoire differences, possibly disease activity or prior therapy. Compared with healthy donors, newly diagnosed patients reportedly showed lower baseline TCR diversity.

Here immunoSEQ multiplex PCR was the method, and the copy in TCRdb shows in-frame clones only, minus some. The table lists some 70,000 clones, about 93% of them singletons. In regard to this clone: The antigen remains unidentified.

Specimen: peripheral blood mononuclear cells (PBMCs). The receptor was derived from a human donor with classical Hodgkin lymphoma.

The CDR3 loop reads CASRSWGLQYF. CDR3 nucleotide sequence: TGTGCCAGCAGATCCTGGGGCCTCCAGTACTTC. V gene TRBV11-2 combines with J gene TRBJ2-7, with D perhaps TRBD1 (5 bases). V lost 6 bases, J lost 10 bases, and 13 bases lay in between. CDR3 length equals 11 residues. CDR1 SGHAT and CDR2 FQNNGV come from the germline V gene.